Shown below are 26 T cell receptor beta chains from a single sample sequenced in a study of cytomegalovirus exposure and HLA in healthy donors (TCRdb year 2017). Libraries came from the immunoSEQ multiplex PCR assay. A mixture of 60 forward primers for TCR Vbeta segments and 13 reverse primers for TCR Jbeta segments was used in the multiplex PCR. The immuneACCESS repertoire file appears here via TCRdb, limited to in-frame rearrangements. These files lack a portion of the clones; in checked studies, under half of the deficit traces to unresolved V genes, and the cause of the others is not known. Counted in this sample were some 56,000 clones; approximately 80% of them appeared once. The ten largest clones capture approximately 3.9% of the sample. The sequenced sample was PBMCs. These receptors were taken from a woman aged 40 to 50 in good health and CMV-seronegative.

The rearrangement joins TRBV5-4 to TRBJ2-5, with D possibly matching TRBD1 (6 bases). V was shortened by 4 bases and J by 3 bases, with 13 bases between the two germline ends. CDR3 size: 14 residues. Germline-derived CDR1 and CDR2 are SGHNT and YYREEE (reference sequence). In nucleotides, the CDR3 is TGTGCCAGCAGCGAAACACAGGGTAAAGAGACCCAGTACTTC. Amino acids: CASSETQGKETQYF.

A remark on this clone: The junction departs from germline at one end; a sequencing error may be responsible. Different DNA sequences within this sample yield the same CDR3. Here the CDR3 reads CASSLAGQDYGYTF. DNA for the CDR3: TGCGCCAGTAGCTTGGCGGGACAGGACTATGGCTACACCTTC. The rearrangement joins TRBV5-1 to TRBJ1-2, with TRBD1 identical over 8 bases. Germline V gives CDR1 SGHRS, CDR2 YFSETQ. The CDR3 contains 14 residues. The complete variable domain, with remaining parts taken from reference TRBV5-1 and TRBJ1-2, reads KAGVTQTPRYLIKTRGQQVTLSCSPISGHRSVSWYQQTPGQGLQFLFEYFSETQRNKGNFPGRFSGRQFSNSRSEMNVSTLELGDSALYLCASSLAGQDYGYTFGSGTRLTVV.

Here the CDR3 DNA reads TGTGCCAGTAGTATAGTGGTCAGGGGATACTATGGCTACACCTTC. Protein: CASSIVVRGYYGYTF. This chain connects TRBV19 to TRBJ1-2; maybe TRBD1 (6 bases). Between the trimmed V and J ends, which lost 1 base and 3 bases, there was a span of 12 bases. The CDR3 sequence is 15 residues long. Per germline, CDR1 LNHDA and CDR2 SQIVND (reference sequence).

The genes are TRBV4-1 and TRBJ2-7; TRBD2 is a possible D gene (6 bases). The germline V gene has CDR1 MGHRA and CDR2 YSYEKL. With 1 base removed from V and 0 bases from J, the gap between germline ends came to 13 bases. The CDR3 has 16 amino acids. The CDR3 DNA follows: TGCGCCAGCAGCCAAGGGTGGGGGGACGGCTCCTACGAGCAGTACTTC. Protein: CASSQGWGDGSYEQYF.

The rearrangement links TRBV7-2 to TRBJ2-1, with 10 bases that match TRBD2. Losses at the gene ends were 5 bases for V and 8 bases for J; bases not matched to a gene: 9. Germline V gene sequence: CDR1 SGHTA, CDR2 FQGNSA. The CDR3 extends over 15 amino acids. CDR3 nucleotide sequence: TGTGCCAGCAGCACCCAGCTAGCGGGAGCCTATGAGCAGTTCTTC. Residues: CASSTQLAGAYEQFF.

The gene calls are TRBV5-1 and TRBJ2-2; 12 bases match TRBD1. This CDR3 spans 16 amino acids. Germline V gives CDR1 SGHRS, CDR2 YFSETQ. With 3 bases clipped from V and 4 bases from J, the junction kept 4 bases outside the gene matches. CDR3 nucleotides: TGCGCCAGCAGCTGGGGACAGGGGGCGACCACCGGGGAGCTGTTTTTT. Its protein is CASSWGQGATTGELFF.

This chain uses TRBV7-2 with TRBJ1-3; 12 bases map to TRBD1. V shed 5 bases, J shed 0 bases, and the junction held 5 bases outside the gene matches. The CDR3 is made up of 17 amino acids. Germline CDR1 and CDR2: SGHTA and FQGNSA. CDR3 in amino acids: CASSGGTGGLSGNTIYF. In DNA, the CDR3 is TGTGCCAGCAGCGGCGGGACAGGGGGCCTCTCTGGAAACACCATATATTTT.

This clone was picked up a small number of times. The V call is TRBV6-5, the J call TRBJ1-1; TRBD1 is a possible D gene (6 bases). The CDR3 consists of 13 residues. V lost 6 bases, J lost 4 bases, and 12 bases lay in between. Looked up from germline, CDR1 is MNHEY and CDR2 is SVGAGI. The CDR3 spells CASRQGQGTEAFF. CDR3 bases: TGTGCCAGCAGACAGGGCCAAGGCACTGAAGCTTTCTTT.

The V call is TRBV6-5, the J call TRBJ1-3, with D tentatively TRBD1 (6 bases). CDR1 and CDR2 (germline): MNHEY, SVGAGI. V was cut by 2 bases and J by 4 bases, with 12 bases left in between. The CDR3 spans 15 residues. CDR3 in DNA: TGTGCCAGCAGTTACGGCACAGGGCGGGGAAACACCATATATTTT. This sequence encodes CASSYGTGRGNTIYF.

This rearrangement joins TRBV7-3 to TRBJ2-7; 7 nucleotides align to TRBD2. Germline loops: CDR1 SGHTA, CDR2 FQGTGA. This CDR3 is 15 amino acids long. V was pared by 2 bases and J by 2 bases, with 6 bases of the junction left unmatched. In DNA form, the CDR3 reads TGTGCCAGCAGCTTATACCTAGCGGAGCCCTACGAGCAGTACTTC. Translating gives CASSLYLAEPYEQYF.

The chain joins TRBV27 to TRBJ2-1, with 7 bases identical to TRBD1. CDR1 and CDR2 (germline): MNHEY, SMNVEV (reference sequence). Losses at the gene ends were 2 bases for V and 5 bases for J; bases not matched to a gene: 6. This CDR3 comprises 15 residues. Here the CDR3 DNA reads TGTGCCAGCAGTTTACGTGCACAGGGGAACAATGAGCAGTTCTTC. Residues: CASSLRAQGNNEQFF.

The chain is built from TRBV5-1 and TRBJ2-5; 14 bases fit TRBD2. This CDR3 contains 16 residues. V shed 1 base and J 5 bases; nucleotides not matched to a gene: 4. Germline V gene data show CDR1 as SGHRS and CDR2 as YFSETQ. The CDR3 DNA follows: TGCGCCAGCAGCTTGTCCCGACTAGCGGGAGGGGAGACCCAGTACTTC. It codes for CASSLSRLAGGETQYF.

V and J are TRBV15 and TRBJ2-7; no firm D call. Germline V gene lookup returns CDR1 LNHNV and CDR2 YYDKDF (reference sequence). This CDR3 is 14 amino acids long. The V end lost 0 bases, the J end lost 0 bases, and 6 bases lay between the germline ends. Written as DNA, the CDR3 is TGTGCCACCAGCAGAGACACGCGCTCCTACGAGCAGTACTTC. Its protein product is CATSRDTRSYEQYF.

The chain carries TRBV13 and TRBJ2-1; 8 bases match TRBD2. V shed 4 bases, J shed 9 bases, and the junction held 8 bases outside the gene matches. Germline V CDR1 and CDR2: PRHDT, FYEKMQ (reference sequence). The CDR3 loop spans 14 amino acids. In DNA form, the CDR3 reads TGTGCCAGCAGCTCCCGGGAGGGGCAAAGTGAGCAGTTCTTC. Translated, it gives CASSSREGQSEQFF.

The chain links TRBV6-5 to TRBJ1-5; no definite D call. The CDR3 contains 14 residues. The V and J ends lost 5 bases and 4 bases respectively, with 12 bases between them. Germline CDR1 MNHEY, CDR2 SVGAGI. Here the CDR3 reads CASSNRDTNQPQHF. The CDR3 DNA sequence: TGTGCCAGCAGTAACCGGGATACAAATCAGCCCCAGCATTTT.

The rearrangement joins TRBV7-2 to TRBJ2-3, with 11 bases lining up with TRBD2. V shed 3 bases, J shed 4 bases, and the junction held 3 bases outside the gene matches. The germline V gene has CDR1 SGHTA and CDR2 FQGNSA. This CDR3 region has 15 residues. The CDR3 bases are TGTGCCAGCAGCTTTAGCGGGAGGGATTCAGATACGCAGTATTTT. Its translation is CASSFSGRDSDTQYF.

The chain joins TRBV5-1 to TRBJ2-1, with 10 bases identical to TRBD2. The CDR3 covers 15 residues. Germline loops: CDR1 SGHRS, CDR2 YFSETQ. The V gene end was trimmed by 4 bases and the J gene end by 8 bases; junction bases not matched to a gene: 9. The CDR3 region is CASSTRLAGQDEQFF. The CDR3 bases are TGCGCCAGCAGCACCAGACTAGCGGGTCAAGATGAGCAGTTCTTC. Full variable domain (outside the CDR3, taken from reference TRBV5-1 and TRBJ2-1): KAGVTQTPRYLIKTRGQQVTLSCSPISGHRSVSWYQQTPGQGLQFLFEYFSETQRNKGNFPGRFSGRQFSNSRSEMNVSTLELGDSALYLCASSTRLAGQDEQFFGPGTRLTVL.

The chain links TRBV5-4 to TRBJ2-3; TRBD2 aligns across 10 bases. The CDR3 spans 16 residues. Trimming at V came to 5 bases and at J to 0 bases, leaving 6 bases not matched to a gene. Per germline, CDR1 SGHNT and CDR2 YYREEE (reference sequence). CDR3 loop: CASSPGLARSTDTQYF. As DNA, the CDR3 is TGTGCCAGCAGTCCGGGACTAGCGCGTAGCACAGATACGCAGTATTTT.

The V call is TRBV7-9, the J call TRBJ1-2; D possibly corresponds to TRBD1 (6 bases). CDR3 size: 13 residues. The germline V and J ends were trimmed by 1 base and 7 bases, with 10 bases remaining between them. The germline CDR1 and CDR2 sequences are SEHNR and FQNEAQ (reference sequence). CDR3 loop: CASSLVGATGYTF. As DNA, the CDR3 is TGTGCCAGCAGCTTAGTGGGGGCGACTGGCTACACCTTC.

This sequence joins TRBV28 and TRBJ2-1; 10 nucleotides agree with TRBD2. The CDR3 has 16 residues. CDR1 MDHEN and CDR2 SYDVKM come from the germline V gene. J was trimmed by 8 bases and V by 5 bases; bases with no gene match: 12. CDR3 DNA: TGTGCCAGCAGTCTACTCACTAGCGGGGTCGTCTATGAGCAGTTCTTC. It translates to CASSLLTSGVVYEQFF.

The rearrangement uses TRBV19 and TRBJ1-4; D uncertain. The CDR3 has 15 amino acids. Germline CDR1 and CDR2: LNHDA and SQIVND (reference sequence). Trimming stripped 7 bases from V and 7 bases from J, with 19 bases between. The CDR3 DNA sequence: TGTGCCAGTAAGATGGGTCGATCCCCGGGTGAAAAACTGTTTTTT. Protein product: CASKMGRSPGEKLFF.

The CDR3 sequence is CASSYSDEAFF. The CDR3 nucleotides are TGTGCCAGCAGCTATAGCGATGAAGCTTTCTTT. The V gene is TRBV5-6, the J gene TRBJ1-1; unclear D gene. V was shortened by 3 bases and J by 7 bases, with 7 bases between the two germline ends. The length of the CDR3 is 11 residues. Germline-derived CDR1 and CDR2 are SGHDT and YYEEEE.

The chain carries TRBV5-4 and TRBJ2-1; 9 positions agree with TRBD2. The germline V gene encodes CDR1 SGHNT and CDR2 YYREEE (reference sequence). J was trimmed by 0 bases and V by 4 bases; bases with no gene match: 8. The CDR3 consists of 17 residues. For the CDR3, the DNA is TGTGCCAGCAGCCGCTTAGGCGGGAGGGACTCCTACAATGAGCAGTTCTTC. This translates into CASSRLGGRDSYNEQFF.

The chain has TRBV28 and TRBJ1-2, with a tentative D call TRBD1 (6 bases). The CDR3 loop spans 13 amino acids. Trimming removed 5 bases from V and 4 bases from J, with 11 bases in between. Germline loops: CDR1 MDHEN, CDR2 SYDVKM. CDR3 nucleotides: TGTGCCAGCAGTGCAACAGGGAGCTATGGCTACACCTTC. It codes for CASSATGSYGYTF.

The chain combines TRBV2 with TRBJ1-1, with TRBD1 matching 7 bases. V trimming: 7 bases; J trimming: 9 bases; junction bases outside the gene matches: 14. This CDR3 has 14 amino acids. CDR1 and CDR2 from the germline V gene are SNHLY and FYNNEI. In nucleotides, the CDR3 is TGTGCCAGCACCACGACAGGGAACTTGGGCAAAGCTTTCTTT. Translating gives CASTTTGNLGKAFF.

The chain has TRBV4-2 and TRBJ2-7; TRBD2 aligns across 10 bases. This CDR3 has 17 residues. J was trimmed by 2 bases and V by 5 bases; bases with no gene match: 12. CDR1 LGHNA and CDR2 YNFKEQ come from the germline V gene. The CDR3, as DNA: TGTGCCAGCAGCTCAGGGCTAGCGGGAGTAATCACCTACGAGCAGTACTTC. It specifies CASSSGLAGVITYEQYF.